The 17 T cell receptor beta chains below all came from one sample that was sequenced in a study of Ad26.COV2.S vaccination and SARS-CoV-2 variants. Clones were read by immunoSEQ multiplex PCR, and TCRdb kept only the in-frame ones, dropping some. The profile covers approximately 410,000 clones, with 88% appearing a single time and 3.6% taken by the ten largest. Treatment noted: approximately 18 received Ad26.COV2.S at low or high dose, single or two shots; roughly 5 received placebo; per-sample allocation not given. Sampling was done on day 63 after the first vaccine or placebo injection. The sequencing used peripheral blood, collected in a trial of Ad26.COV2.S vaccine versus placebo. Receptor source: a person aged 18-65 years who received the Ad26.COV2.S COVID-19 vaccine or a placebo.

The chain has TRBV4-1 and TRBJ2-5; D not resolved. Germline loops: CDR1 MGHRA, CDR2 YSYEKL. Trimming removed 1 base at V and 6 bases at J, with 9 bases between. There are 13 residues in the CDR3. In nucleotides, the CDR3 is TGCGCCAGCAGCCAAGCAGGTTTTAAGACCCAGTACTTC. Protein product: CASSQAGFKTQYF.

The chain links TRBV7-2 to TRBJ2-1; 8 bases are a match to TRBD2. With V trimmed by 3 bases and J by 7 bases, 8 bases remained unmatched. CDR1 is SGHTA and CDR2 is FQGNSA in the germline V gene. The length of the CDR3 is 15 residues. The CDR3 loop reads CASSLEAGEVNEQFF. Written as DNA, the CDR3 is TGTGCCAGCAGCTTGGAAGCGGGAGAGGTAAATGAGCAGTTCTTC.

To note about this clone: This sample also contains other DNA sequences that code for the same CDR3. The V and J genes are TRBV5-1 and TRBJ1-1; weak D call: TRBD1 (6 bases). Trimming took off 2 bases at V and 2 bases at J, with 10 bases between the two ends. CDR1 and CDR2 (germline): SGHRS, YFSETQ. The CDR3 loop spans 14 amino acids. For the CDR3, the DNA is TGCGCCAGCAGCTTCGGGACACTTAACACTGAAGCTTTCTTT. Protein product: CASSFGTLNTEAFF.

The count of this clone is one. This chain connects TRBV4-1 to TRBJ2-2; TRBD1 is a possible D gene (6 bases). The V gene's germline CDR1 is MGHRA and CDR2 YSYEKL. There are 17 residues in the CDR3. Trimming cost V 1 base and J 2 bases, with 14 bases left between them. CDR3 in amino acids: CASSQGGQGINTGELFF. The CDR3 coding sequence is TGCGCCAGCAGCCAAGGAGGGCAGGGGATTAACACCGGGGAGCTGTTTTTT.

CDR3 amino acids: CASSLVKGPSGAETQYF. As DNA, the CDR3 is TGTGCCAGCAGCTTAGTAAAGGGACCGTCGGGGGCTGAGACCCAGTACTTC. The chain recombines TRBV11-2 with TRBJ2-5; D is tentatively TRBD1 or TRBD2 (6 bases each). V was cut by 1 base and J by 5 bases, with 20 bases left in between. This CDR3 has 17 residues. In germline, CDR1 is SGHAT, CDR2 FQNNGV.

CDR3 amino acids: CATSDLRVSGNTIYF. The CDR3 coding sequence is TGTGCCACCAGTGATTTGCGGGTCTCTGGAAACACCATATATTTT. The chain uses TRBV24-1 and TRBJ1-3; no clear D gene. Germline V lookup: CDR1 KGHDR, CDR2 SFDVKD. The CDR3 runs to 15 residues. V lost 0 bases to trimming and J lost 0 bases, with 5 bases between them.

The chain recombines TRBV28 with TRBJ1-5; no reliable D call. This CDR3 is 14 amino acids long. The germline V gene encodes CDR1 MDHEN and CDR2 SYDVKM. V was trimmed by 5 bases and J by 3 bases, leaving 11 bases between them. CDR3 region: CASSTGDVNQPQHF. CDR3 DNA: TGTGCCAGCAGTACCGGGGATGTCAATCAGCCCCAGCATTTT.

The chain recombines TRBV11-2 with TRBJ1-3; TRBD1 aligns across 8 bases. CDR3 length: 15 amino acids. V gave up 0 bases and J gave up 9 bases; unmatched junction bases: 7. The germline V gene encodes CDR1 SGHAT and CDR2 FQNNGV. The chain's CDR3 is CASSLETGALSTIYF. CDR3 bases: TGTGCCAGCAGCTTAGAGACAGGGGCTCTTAGCACCATATATTTT.

CDR3 nucleotides: TGTGCCAGTAGTACTCCGGGACTAGCGGGGTCTCAAGAGACCCAGTACTTC. As protein: CASSTPGLAGSQETQYF. V and J are TRBV19 and TRBJ2-5, with TRBD2 matching over 13 bases. The V segment lost 4 bases and the J segment 2 bases; nucleotides outside the gene matches: 7. Germline lookup yields CDR1 LNHDA and CDR2 SQIVND (reference sequence). The CDR3 length is 17 residues.

The rearrangement links TRBV29-1 to TRBJ1-4; D remains ambiguous. Germline CDR1 is SQVTM and CDR2 is ANQGSEA. V dropped 4 bases and J dropped 3 bases, with 9 bases sitting between them. CDR3 length: 13 residues. CDR3 bases: TGCAGCGTTGGAAGTCGGCCTAATGAAAAACTGTTTTTT. It specifies CSVGSRPNEKLFF.

The count of this clone is one. The chain employs TRBV19 and TRBJ1-2; D unresolved. Per the germline V gene, CDR1 is LNHDA and CDR2 is SQIVND (reference sequence). V gave up 3 bases and J gave up 4 bases, with 12 bases separating them. The CDR3 extends over 14 amino acids. CDR3 protein: CASSIPALPYGYTF. As DNA, the CDR3 is TGTGCCAGTAGTATCCCTGCTCTTCCCTATGGCTACACCTTC.

The chain uses TRBV10-3 and TRBJ2-5; D is perhaps TRBD1 or TRBD2 (5 bases each). Between the trimmed V and J ends, which lost 1 base and 4 bases, there was a span of 10 bases. The CDR3 is made up of 14 amino acids. The germline V gene has CDR1 ENHRY and CDR2 SYGVKD. The CDR3 sequence: CAISELGVTETQYF. DNA of the CDR3: TGTGCCATCAGTGAGTTGGGGGTGACAGAGACCCAGTACTTC.

The chain links TRBV9 to TRBJ2-2, with a possible D match to TRBD2 (6 bases). The V gene's germline CDR1 is SGDLS and CDR2 YYNGEE. Trimming took off 0 bases at V and 5 bases at J, with 8 bases between the two ends. The CDR3 length is 14 residues. The CDR3 loop is CASSVGAGTGELFF. The DNA for the CDR3 is TGTGCCAGCAGCGTAGGGGCGGGAACCGGGGAGCTGTTTTTT.

The chain links TRBV5-1 to TRBJ1-1, with no clear D. Deletions cut 0 bases from V and 1 base from J, with 13 bases between. Germline V gene sequence: CDR1 SGHRS, CDR2 YFSETQ. This CDR3 is built from 16 residues. The CDR3, as DNA: TGCGCCAGCAGCTTGGCCGTTGTACCCCAGAACACTGAAGCTTTCTTT. Its translation is CASSLAVVPQNTEAFF.

In DNA form, the CDR3 reads TGTGCCAGCAGCAGTCCCGGACAGCAGGATATTTATGGCTACACCTTC. Residues: CASSSPGQQDIYGYTF. This chain links TRBV28 with TRBJ1-2; perhaps TRBD1 as D (6 bases). Germline V CDR1 and CDR2: MDHEN, SYDVKM. V was shortened by 6 bases and J by 5 bases, with 22 bases between the two germline ends. The CDR3 length is 16 residues.

CDR3 nucleotide sequence: TGTGCCACCAGCACTCGAGCGAGGGGCGAGCAGTACTTC. Its translation is CATSTRARGEQYF. This chain connects TRBV15 to TRBJ2-7; D tentatively reads TRBD1 or TRBD2 (5 bases each). V gave up 4 bases and J gave up 6 bases, with 13 bases separating them. CDR1 and CDR2 (germline): LNHNV, YYDKDF (reference sequence). The CDR3 loop spans 13 amino acids.

The genes are TRBV25-1 and TRBJ1-3; D is unclear. The V gene lost 6 bases and the J gene lost 4 bases, with 7 bases spanning the gap. CDR3 length equals 12 residues. Germline-derived CDR1 and CDR2 are MGHDK and SYGVNS. CDR3 sequence (DNA): TGTGCCAGCAGGGAAGACGGAAACACCATATATTTT. The encoded protein is CASREDGNTIYF.